These 9 T cell receptor beta chains came from one sample sequenced in a study of blood T cell repertoires in COVID-19. Data came from immunoSEQ multiplex PCR; TCRdb stores just in-frame clones and leaves some out. The sample comprises tens of thousands of clones, around 88% of which are singletons, and approximately 24% rests with the top ten. Sequencing input: peripheral blood. These receptors were collected from a human donor in a cohort sampled during active COVID-19.

This sequence joins TRBV5-4 and TRBJ1-1; TRBD1 aligns across 9 bases. Germline V gene sequence: CDR1 SGHNT, CDR2 YYREEE (reference sequence). CDR3 size: 16 residues. V lost 3 bases, J lost 1 base, and 7 bases stayed unmatched. The CDR3 loop reads CASSSPRTGENTEAFF. CDR3 nucleotides: TGTGCCAGCAGCTCACCCCGGACAGGGGAGAACACTGAAGCTTTCTTT.

This clone came up a few times. The chain links TRBV18 to TRBJ1-5; TRBD1 aligns across 8 bases. V was clipped by 2 bases and J by 5 bases; unmatched bases: 11. Germline V gene lookup returns CDR1 KGHSH and CDR2 LQKENI. This CDR3 has 17 amino acids. The CDR3 sequence is CASSPSRQGIEDQPQHF. CDR3 sequence (DNA): TGTGCCAGCTCACCAAGTAGACAGGGGATCGAGGATCAGCCCCAGCATTTT.

V gene TRBV10-3 combines with J gene TRBJ2-7; 7 bases agree with TRBD1. Looked up from germline, CDR1 is ENHRY and CDR2 is SYGVKD. This CDR3 is 14 amino acids long. V was pared by 2 bases and J by 1 base, with 2 bases of the junction left unmatched. CDR3: CAISEDRVSYEQYF. CDR3 DNA sequence: TGTGCCATCAGTGAGGACAGGGTTTCCTACGAGCAGTACTTC.

V and J are TRBV6-6 and TRBJ2-3; 9 nucleotides match TRBD1. CDR3 length equals 15 residues. The germline V gene encodes CDR1 MNHNY and CDR2 SVGAGI (reference sequence). Trimming cost V 6 bases and J 0 bases; bases outside gene matches: 4. The CDR3 sequence is CASRPGTGSTDTQYF. The CDR3 nucleotides are TGTGCCAGCAGGCCTGGGACAGGGAGCACAGATACGCAGTATTTT.

The chain is built from TRBV6-5 and TRBJ2-6; a weak D match, TRBD2 (6 bases). This CDR3 is 12 amino acids long. The germline CDR1 and CDR2 sequences are MNHEY and SVGAGI. Trimming shortened V by 8 bases and J by 13 bases, and 15 bases separated the two germline ends. The CDR3 DNA sequence: TGTGCCAGCGCGTGGAATCGGGGGGTCCTGACTTTC. Translated, it gives CASAWNRGVLTF.

The J gene is TRBJ2-1, the V gene TRBV5-4, with TRBD1 matching 10 bases. The CDR3 totals 15 residues. J was trimmed by 4 bases and V by 3 bases; bases with no gene match: 4. Germline assignment: CDR1 SGHNT and CDR2 YYREEE (reference sequence). As DNA, the CDR3 is TGTGCCAGCAGCTCCCGGGACAGGGGATACAATGAGCAGTTCTTC. This sequence encodes CASSSRDRGYNEQFF.

The chain recombines TRBV3-1 (or the pseudogene TRBV3-2) with TRBJ2-2; 7 nucleotides match TRBD1. V was clipped by 4 bases and J by 0 bases; unmatched bases: 8. The CDR3 loop spans 17 amino acids. Germline V CDR1 and CDR2: LGHDT, YNNKEL (reference sequence). The CDR3 DNA is TGTGCCAGCAGCCGGCCCCGGACAGGCCCGAACACCGGGGAGCTGTTTTTT. Translation: CASSRPRTGPNTGELFF.

The chain carries TRBV7-3 and TRBJ2-7, with TRBD1 identical over 9 bases. From germline, CDR1 is SGHTA and CDR2 FQGTGA. This CDR3 is 15 amino acids long. V dropped 5 bases and J dropped 1; count of bases not matched to a gene: 6. The CDR3, as DNA: TGTGCCAGCAGCGTCGGGACAGGGAGTTCCTACGAGCAGTACTTC. Residues: CASSVGTGSSYEQYF.

V usage is TRBV6-5 and J usage is TRBJ1-2; no firm D call. This CDR3 has 12 amino acids. Germline V CDR1 and CDR2: MNHEY, SVGAGI. With 10 bases removed from V and 2 bases from J, the gap between germline ends came to 11 bases. CDR3 sequence (DNA): TGTGCCAATTTCCGGGGAAACTATGGCTACACCTTC. Residues: CANFRGNYGYTF.